This TCR beta chain comes out of a study of chemoradiotherapy in HPV16-positive cancers. Study details: Functional T-cell assays on two HPV16-positive patients' cells defined candidate HPV-specific clones and common TCR motifs. Overall study results and limits: HPV-specific T cells were functionally defined from only a couple of HPV16-positive patients. Candidate HPV-specific clones and E7-related TCR motifs grew in tumor during treatment.

Assay: immunoSEQ multiplex PCR; the TCRdb copy retains only in-frame clones and omits some. The table includes about 14,000 clones, 69% detected once. Germline V lookup: CDR1 SGHVS, CDR2 FQNEAQ. The CDR3 consists of 16 residues. Samples were taken several times over chemoradiotherapy. This clone has a handful of counts. Its antigen is not known. One end of the junction varies from germline; a read error may be responsible. The clonotype comes from a human donor with HPV-associated anogenital cancer. The genes are TRBV7-8 and TRBJ1-4; 7 bases fit TRBD1. The specimen was taken from a patient who underwent chemoradiotherapy. The CDR3 DNA sequence: TGTGCCAGCAGTTTAGGTGGGGGACAGAGAAATGAAAAACTGTTTTTT. Translating gives CASSLGGGQRNEKLFF.